This TCR beta chain was found in a study of T cell repertoires in cytomegalovirus infection. This CDR3 is built from 16 residues. The germline CDR1 and CDR2 sequences are SGDLS and YYNGEE. V shed 1 base and J shed 1 base, with 14 bases lying between them. A remark on this clonotype: What it binds is not known.

One entry per CDR3 protein results from TCRdb running MiXCR on the reads. The sample consists of 750,000 to 900,000 distinct CDR3 sequences, around 29% of them appearing once. Here the sequenced sample was cultured CD8+ T cells from PBMCs, taken from culture after CMV antigen stimulation. The receptor was derived from a human donor in good health (CMV status not recorded). Some clones in this sample may be carry-over from other donors' samples. The gene calls are TRBV9 and TRBJ1-1; D gene ambiguous. This chain's CDR3 is CASSVRTVLGNTEAFF. DNA of the CDR3: TGTGCCAGCAGCGTACGAACAGTGTTGGGGAACACTGAAGCTTTCTTT.